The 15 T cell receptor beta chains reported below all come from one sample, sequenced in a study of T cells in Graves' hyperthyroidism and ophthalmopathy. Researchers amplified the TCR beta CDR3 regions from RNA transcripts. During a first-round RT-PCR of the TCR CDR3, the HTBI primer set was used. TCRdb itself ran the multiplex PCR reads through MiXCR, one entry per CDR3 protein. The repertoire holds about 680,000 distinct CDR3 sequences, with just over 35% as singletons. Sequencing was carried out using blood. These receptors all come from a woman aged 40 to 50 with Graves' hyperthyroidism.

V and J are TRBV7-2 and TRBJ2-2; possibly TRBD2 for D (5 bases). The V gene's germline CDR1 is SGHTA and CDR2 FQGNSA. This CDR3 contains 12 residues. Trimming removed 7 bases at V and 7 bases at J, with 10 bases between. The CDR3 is CASTGLRGELFF. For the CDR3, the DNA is TGTGCCAGCACAGGACTGCGCGGGGAGCTGTTTTTT.

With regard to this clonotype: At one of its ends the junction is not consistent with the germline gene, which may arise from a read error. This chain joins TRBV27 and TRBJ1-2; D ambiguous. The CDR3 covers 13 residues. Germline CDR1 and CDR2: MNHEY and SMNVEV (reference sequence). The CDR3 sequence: CTSSPSTNHGYTF. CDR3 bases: TGTACCAGCAGTCCCTCGACGAACCATGGCTACACCTTC.

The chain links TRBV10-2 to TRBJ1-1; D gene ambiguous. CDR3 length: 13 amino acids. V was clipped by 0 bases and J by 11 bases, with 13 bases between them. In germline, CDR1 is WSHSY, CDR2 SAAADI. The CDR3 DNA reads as TGCGCCAGCAGTGAGTCTGGCCTAACGGGGGCTTTCTTT. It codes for CASSESGLTGAFF.

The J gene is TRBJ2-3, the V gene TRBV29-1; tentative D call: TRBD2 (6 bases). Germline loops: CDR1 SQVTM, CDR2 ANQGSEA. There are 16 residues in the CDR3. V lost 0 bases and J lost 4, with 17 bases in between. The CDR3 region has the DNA TGCAGCGTTGAAGAAAGGGACTTCAAAACCCCAGATACGCAGTATTTT. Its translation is CSVEERDFKTPDTQYF.

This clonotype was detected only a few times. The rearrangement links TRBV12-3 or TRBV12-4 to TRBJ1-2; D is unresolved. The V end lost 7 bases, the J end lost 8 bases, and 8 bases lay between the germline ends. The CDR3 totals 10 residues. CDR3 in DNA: TGTGCCAGCACCGCCGGGGGCTACACCTTC. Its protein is CASTAGGYTF.

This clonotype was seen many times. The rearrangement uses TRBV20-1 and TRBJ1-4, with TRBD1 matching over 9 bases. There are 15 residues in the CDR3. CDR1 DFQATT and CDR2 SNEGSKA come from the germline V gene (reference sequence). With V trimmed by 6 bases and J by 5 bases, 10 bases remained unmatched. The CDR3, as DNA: TGCAGTGCCCCTGCTGAGGGACAGGGAAATGAAAAACTGTTTTTT. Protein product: CSAPAEGQGNEKLFF.

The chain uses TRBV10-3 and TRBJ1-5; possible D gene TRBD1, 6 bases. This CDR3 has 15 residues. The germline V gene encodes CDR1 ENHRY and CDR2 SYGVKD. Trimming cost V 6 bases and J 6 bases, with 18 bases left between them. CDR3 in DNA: TGTGCCATCAGCACGGGACCCCGGGGGGCTCAGCCCCAGCATTTT. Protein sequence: CAISTGPRGAQPQHF.

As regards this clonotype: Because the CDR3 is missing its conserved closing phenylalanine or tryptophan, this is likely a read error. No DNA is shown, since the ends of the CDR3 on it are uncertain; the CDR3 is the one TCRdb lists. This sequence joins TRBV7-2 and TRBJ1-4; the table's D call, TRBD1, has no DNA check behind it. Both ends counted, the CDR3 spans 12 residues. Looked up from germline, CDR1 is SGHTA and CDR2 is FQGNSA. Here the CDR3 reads CASSHGRPGGRD.

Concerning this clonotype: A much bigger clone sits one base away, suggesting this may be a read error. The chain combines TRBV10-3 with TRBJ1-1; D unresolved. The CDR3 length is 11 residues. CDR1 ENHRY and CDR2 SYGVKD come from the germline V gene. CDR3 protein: CASSVYAEAFF. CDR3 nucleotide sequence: TGTGCCAGCAGTGTCTACGCTGAAGCTTTCTTT.

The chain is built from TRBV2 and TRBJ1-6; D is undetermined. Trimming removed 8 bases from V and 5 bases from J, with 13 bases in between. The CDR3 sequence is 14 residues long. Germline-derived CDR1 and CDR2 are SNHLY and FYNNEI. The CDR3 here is CASLRTVNNSPLHF. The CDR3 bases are TGTGCCAGCCTCCGTACGGTAAATAATTCACCCCTCCACTTT.

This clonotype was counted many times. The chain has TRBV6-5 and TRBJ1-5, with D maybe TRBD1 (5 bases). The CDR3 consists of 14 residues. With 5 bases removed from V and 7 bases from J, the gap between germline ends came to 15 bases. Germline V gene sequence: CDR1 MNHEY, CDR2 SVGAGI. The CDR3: CASSPPRDEQPQHF. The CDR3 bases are TGTGCCAGCAGTCCCCCGAGGGACGAACAGCCCCAGCATTTT.

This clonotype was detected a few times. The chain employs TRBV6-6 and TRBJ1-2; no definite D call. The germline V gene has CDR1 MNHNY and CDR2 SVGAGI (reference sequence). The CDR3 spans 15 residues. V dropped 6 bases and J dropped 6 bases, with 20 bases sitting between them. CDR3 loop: CASSPWVILVDGYTF. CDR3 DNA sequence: TGTGCCAGCAGCCCCTGGGTTATTCTCGTGGATGGCTACACCTTC.

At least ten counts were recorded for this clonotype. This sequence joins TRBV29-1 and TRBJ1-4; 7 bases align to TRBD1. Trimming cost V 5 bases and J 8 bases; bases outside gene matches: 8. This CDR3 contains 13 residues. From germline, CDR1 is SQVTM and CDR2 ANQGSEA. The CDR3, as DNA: TGCAGCGTTTTCGACAGGGTAGGGGAAAAACTGTTTTTT. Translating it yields CSVFDRVGEKLFF.

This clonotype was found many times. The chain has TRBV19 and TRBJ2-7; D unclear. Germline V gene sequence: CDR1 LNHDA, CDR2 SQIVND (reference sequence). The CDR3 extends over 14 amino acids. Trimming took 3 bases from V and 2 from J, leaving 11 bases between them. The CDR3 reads CASSINGPTYEQYF. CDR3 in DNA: TGTGCCAGTAGTATCAATGGCCCTACCTACGAGCAGTACTTC.

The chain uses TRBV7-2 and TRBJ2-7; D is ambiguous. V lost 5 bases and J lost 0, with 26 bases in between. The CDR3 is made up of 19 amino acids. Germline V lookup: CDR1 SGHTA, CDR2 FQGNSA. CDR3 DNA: TGTGCCAGCAGCCTAGAGACGACACGTAGCCTCCTCAGCTCCTACGAGCAGTACTTC. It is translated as CASSLETTRSLLSSYEQYF.